The 32 T cell receptor beta chains below all came from one sample that was sequenced in a study of T cells after yellow fever vaccination. MiXCR, run by TCRdb on the 5' RACE reads, gives a single entry per CDR3 protein. The sample has some 250,000 distinct CDR3 sequences; 3.6% are singletons. Source: PBMCs, taken 15 days after the yellow fever booster vaccination. The receptors were gathered from a young man who received the YFV17D yellow fever vaccine.

In this sample, this clonotype turned up many times. The rearrangement links TRBV7-2 to TRBJ2-2; D is unclear. Trimming left V 4 bases short and J 6 bases short, with 9 bases between. The CDR3 consists of 13 residues. Germline V CDR1 and CDR2: SGHTA, FQGNSA. This CDR3 reads CASSWVAPGELFF. CDR3 sequence (DNA): TGTGCCAGCAGCTGGGTCGCACCCGGGGAGCTGTTTTTT.

This clonotype came up many times. The V call is TRBV12-3 or TRBV12-4, the J call TRBJ2-3, with D perhaps matching TRBD1 (6 bases). There are 14 residues in the CDR3. Trimming removed 4 bases from V and 3 bases from J, with 11 bases in between. The CDR3 protein is CASSSWTVTDTQYF. In nucleotides, the CDR3 is TGTGCCAGCAGTTCATGGACAGTTACAGATACGCAGTATTTT.

This clonotype was recorded at least ten times. The chain recombines TRBV7-2 with TRBJ2-5; a possible D gene is TRBD1 (7 bases). Trimming cost V 5 bases and J 6 bases, with 16 bases left between them. This CDR3 spans 14 amino acids. Germline CDR1 reads SGHTA; CDR2 reads FQGNSA. The CDR3 loop is CASSSNRGGQTQYF. The CDR3 DNA sequence: TGTGCCAGCAGCAGTAACAGGGGAGGACAGACCCAGTACTTC.

This clonotype was counted ten times or more. The rearrangement links TRBV5-1 to TRBJ2-1; 13 bases map to TRBD2. The CDR3 is 17 residues long. Unmatched junction bases numbered 7, after V lost 3 bases and J lost 4 bases. Germline V gene lookup returns CDR1 SGHRS and CDR2 YFSETQ. This CDR3 is CASSSRLAGGPYNEQFF. CDR3 DNA: TGCGCCAGCAGCTCCAGACTAGCGGGGGGACCGTACAATGAGCAGTTCTTC.

To note about this clonotype: One junction end disagrees with the germline gene, perhaps due to a read error. V gene TRBV28 combines with J gene TRBJ1-3, with D unclear. Looked up from germline, CDR1 is MDHEN and CDR2 is SYDVKM. The CDR3 length is 11 residues. The CDR3 here is CASSSEYTMYF. The CDR3 region has the DNA TGTGCCAGCAGTTCGGAGTACACCATGTATTTT.

This clonotype was observed at least ten times. This chain links TRBV11-2 with TRBJ2-5; D is ambiguous. Per germline, CDR1 SGHAT and CDR2 FQNNGV. Trimming pared 3 bases from V and 9 bases from J, leaving 14 bases between. This CDR3 is built from 13 residues. The CDR3 region is CASSFERPGPQYF. The CDR3, as DNA: TGTGCCAGCAGCTTCGAGAGGCCTGGGCCCCAGTACTTC.

This clonotype was seen ten or more times. The gene calls are TRBV27 and TRBJ1-5; perhaps TRBD1 as D (6 bases). CDR3 length: 17 amino acids. Between the trimmed V and J ends, which lost 4 bases and 3 bases, there was a span of 19 bases. Looked up from germline, CDR1 is MNHEY and CDR2 is SMNVEV (reference sequence). CDR3 bases: TGTGCCAGCAGTTCATCACCAGGGGTATCGGACAATCAGCCCCAGCATTTT. This translates into CASSSSPGVSDNQPQHF.

The gene calls are TRBV9 and TRBJ1-6; 7 bases match TRBD1. Germline V gives CDR1 SGDLS, CDR2 YYNGEE. V was pared by 3 bases and J by 9 bases, with 9 bases of the junction left unmatched. CDR3 length: 15 residues. The CDR3 DNA reads TGTGCCAGCAGCGCCAGACAGGGTATCGGTTCACCCCTCCACTTT. The encoded protein is CASSARQGIGSPLHF.

This clonotype was seen repeatedly, ten times or more. The chain has TRBV12-3 or TRBV12-4 and TRBJ2-5, with TRBD2 matching over 7 bases. The V gene end was trimmed by 7 bases and the J gene end by 5 bases; junction bases not matched to a gene: 10. CDR3 length equals 14 residues. Here the CDR3 DNA reads TGTGCCAGCATTGCGGGGGAGTCGATGGAGACCCAGTACTTC. Protein sequence: CASIAGESMETQYF.

This clonotype was counted at least ten times. The chain has TRBV20-1 and TRBJ1-1; 7 bases fit TRBD1. Trimming cost V 5 bases and J 4 bases; bases outside gene matches: 7. The germline V gene encodes CDR1 DFQATT and CDR2 SNEGSKA (reference sequence). CDR3 size: 13 residues. CDR3 in DNA: TGCAGTGCTTTTACAGGGGAGGGCACTGAAGCTTTCTTT. Its protein is CSAFTGEGTEAFF.

The table lists this clonotype with many counts. This chain joins TRBV28 and TRBJ2-1, with D tentatively TRBD2 (6 bases). This CDR3 region has 17 residues. V was clipped by 1 base and J by 5 bases, with 18 bases between them. Germline V gives CDR1 MDHEN, CDR2 SYDVKM. In DNA, the CDR3 is TGTGCCAGCAGTTTATACCCACGCGGGGAAGTAGACAATGAGCAGTTCTTC. Translated: CASSLYPRGEVDNEQFF.

This clonotype was detected many times. V gene TRBV18 combines with J gene TRBJ2-5; the D is unclear. With 2 bases removed from V and 6 bases from J, the gap between germline ends came to 4 bases. The CDR3 is made up of 11 amino acids. Germline-derived CDR1 and CDR2 are KGHSH and LQKENI. DNA for the CDR3: TGTGCCAGCTCACCAGGGCAGACCCAGTACTTC. Protein sequence: CASSPGQTQYF. The variable domain in full, completed from reference TRBV18 and TRBJ2-5, reads NAGVMQNPRHLVRRRGQEARLRCSPMKGHSHVYWYRQLPEEGLKFMVYLQKENIIDESGMPKERFSAEFPKEGPSILRIQQVVRGDSAAYFCASSPGQTQYFGPGTRLLVL.

This clonotype was seen ten or more times. V usage is TRBV16 and J usage is TRBJ1-6; 8 bases match TRBD1. The CDR3 runs 16 residues. After removal of 4 bases from V and 10 bases from J, the junction contained 12 bases not matched to a gene. Germline values: CDR1 KGHSY, CDR2 FQNENV. CDR3 amino acids: CASSRHTDRVSSPLHF. The CDR3 DNA reads TGTGCCAGCAGCCGGCACACGGACAGGGTCAGCTCACCCCTCCACTTT.

This clonotype was recorded at least ten times. The CDR3 nucleotides read TGTGCCAGCAGCTTAATGGGTGGAGTGAACACTGAAGCTTTCTTT. It encodes CASSLMGGVNTEAFF. The chain combines TRBV7-9 with TRBJ1-1; no clear D. The length of the CDR3 is 15 residues. CDR1 and CDR2 from the germline V gene are SEHNR and FQNEAQ (reference sequence). The V end was cut by 2 bases, the J end by 0 bases, with 10 bases between. Combining the CDR3 with reference TRBV7-9 and TRBJ1-1 gives the whole variable domain DTGVSQNPRHKITKRGQNVTFRCDPISEHNRLYWYRQTLGQGPEFLTYFQNEAQLEKSRLLSDRFSAERPKGSFSTLEIQRTEQGDSAMYLCASSLMGGVNTEAFFGQGTRLTVV.

This clonotype was counted only a few times. J is TRBJ2-3 and V is TRBV4-3; TRBD2 is a possible D gene (5 bases). Looked up from germline, CDR1 is LGHNA and CDR2 is YSLEER. CDR3 size: 13 residues. V was trimmed by 4 bases and J by 6 bases, leaving 11 bases between them. The CDR3 sequence: CASSLLSSDTQYF. The CDR3 DNA follows: TGCGCCAGCAGCCTACTGTCTAGCGATACGCAGTATTTT.

The chain combines TRBV4-3 with TRBJ2-6; D might be TRBD1 or TRBD2, each matching 5 bases. This CDR3 is built from 18 residues. Trimming cost V 0 bases and J 1 base, with 13 bases left between them. CDR1 and CDR2 (germline): LGHNA, YSLEER. CDR3 sequence reads: CASSQELGRYSGANVLTF. The DNA for the CDR3 is TGCGCCAGCAGCCAAGAGTTGGGACGGTATTCTGGGGCCAACGTCCTGACTTTC.

This clonotype was counted between two and nine times. The chain recombines TRBV5-1 with TRBJ2-2; D remains unclear. CDR3 length: 17 amino acids. V was cut by 0 bases and J by 1 base, with 13 bases left in between. Germline CDR1 is SGHRS and CDR2 is YFSETQ. CDR3 loop: CASSLAIYQENTGELFF. In nucleotides, the CDR3 is TGCGCCAGCAGCTTGGCGATCTACCAAGAGAACACCGGGGAGCTGTTTTTT.

There are many counts of this clonotype. The chain uses TRBV18 and TRBJ1-2, with TRBD1 as a possible D gene (6 bases). Trimming removed 3 bases at V and 3 bases at J, with 11 bases between. Germline V gives CDR1 KGHSH, CDR2 LQKENI. The CDR3 contains 14 residues. The CDR3 reads CASSPTKGDYGYTF. In DNA, the CDR3 is TGTGCCAGCTCACCGACAAAGGGGGACTATGGCTACACCTTC. The complete variable domain, with remaining parts taken from reference TRBV18 and TRBJ1-2, reads NAGVMQNPRHLVRRRGQEARLRCSPMKGHSHVYWYRQLPEEGLKFMVYLQKENIIDESGMPKERFSAEFPKEGPSILRIQQVVRGDSAAYFCASSPTKGDYGYTFGSGTRLTVV.

This clonotype was seen repeatedly, ten times or more. The V and J genes are TRBV24-1 and TRBJ2-5, with 9 bases aligning to TRBD1. The CDR3 consists of 17 residues. V lost 6 bases to trimming and J lost 4 bases; unmatched junction nucleotides: 14. From germline, CDR1 is KGHDR and CDR2 SFDVKD. In DNA, the CDR3 is TGTGCCACCAGTCCCGGGACAGGGTCCCTGAGGAGAGAGACCCAGTACTTC. Amino acids: CATSPGTGSLRRETQYF.

V is TRBV25-1 and J is TRBJ1-5; D remains ambiguous. Germline values: CDR1 MGHDK, CDR2 SYGVNS. The CDR3 is made up of 12 amino acids. The germline V and J ends were trimmed by 2 bases and 5 bases, with 4 bases remaining between them. CDR3 in amino acids: CASSEAYQPQHF. In DNA form, the CDR3 reads TGTGCCAGCAGTGAAGCCTATCAGCCCCAGCATTTT.

This clonotype has at least ten counts. The chain carries TRBV9 and TRBJ1-1; D uncertain. Germline CDR1 and CDR2: SGDLS and YYNGEE. The V and J ends lost 0 bases and 3 bases respectively, with 12 bases between them. The CDR3 spans 15 residues. CDR3 region: CASSVEPYGDTEAFF. Here the CDR3 DNA reads TGTGCCAGCAGCGTAGAACCCTACGGAGACACTGAAGCTTTCTTT.

This clonotype was picked up many times. The rearrangement links TRBV20-1 to TRBJ1-1; maybe TRBD1 (6 bases). Trimming shortened V by 5 bases and J by 1 base, and 17 bases separated the two germline ends. This CDR3 spans 15 amino acids. Per the germline V gene, CDR1 is DFQATT and CDR2 is SNEGSKA (reference sequence). DNA of the CDR3: TGCAGTGCTTGGTCCTCGGGACACCCGAACACTGAAGCTTTCTTT. It translates to CSAWSSGHPNTEAFF.

There are many counts of this clonotype. This chain connects TRBV5-1 to TRBJ2-1; D is perhaps TRBD2 (5 bases). CDR1 SGHRS and CDR2 YFSETQ come from the germline V gene. The V end was cut by 1 base, the J end by 4 bases, with 9 bases between. The CDR3 is 14 amino acids. This chain's CDR3 is CASSLPGVYNEQFF. The CDR3 DNA reads as TGCGCCAGCAGCTTGCCCGGGGTTTACAATGAGCAGTTCTTC.

This clonotype was found a few times. V gene TRBV12-2 combines with J gene TRBJ1-1. TRBV12-2 is designated a pseudogene. This CDR3 has 15 amino acids. The CDR3 region has the DNA TGTGCAAGTCGCGCCGAGATTCAGGAGAACACTGAAGCTTTCTTT. Its protein product is CASRAEIQENTEAFF.

This clonotype was recorded at least ten times. This sequence joins TRBV5-1 and TRBJ2-1, with 10 bases aligning to TRBD2. The germline gives CDR1 SGHRS, CDR2 YFSETQ. The CDR3 totals 14 residues. J gave up 4 bases and V 5 bases, and 3 bases lay outside the gene matches. CDR3 amino acids: CASRFSGGYNEQFF. CDR3 DNA: TGCGCCAGCAGATTTAGCGGGGGGTACAATGAGCAGTTCTTC.

This clonotype was observed at least ten times. The gene calls are TRBV12-3 or TRBV12-4 and TRBJ1-6; weak D call: TRBD1 (5 bases). The CDR3 runs to 16 residues. Deletions cut 3 bases from V and 6 bases from J, with 15 bases between. DNA for the CDR3: TGTGCCAGCAGTTTGTACCCGGGGGGATTTAATTCACCCCTCCACTTT. Protein product: CASSLYPGGFNSPLHF.

This clonotype was observed many times. DNA of the CDR3: TGTGCCAGCAGGTTTCCGGGACAGGGAGGCTATGGCTACACCTTC. Protein: CASRFPGQGGYGYTF. The chain has TRBV6-5 and TRBJ1-2; TRBD1 matches at 9 bases. Germline CDR1 and CDR2: MNHEY and SVGAGI. The CDR3 runs to 15 residues. V trimming: 6 bases; J trimming: 4 bases; junction bases outside the gene matches: 9.

This clonotype appeared many times. This rearrangement joins TRBV5-5 to TRBJ1-5; 7 bases match TRBD1. The CDR3 has 15 amino acids. Trimming cost V 3 bases and J 1 base; bases outside gene matches: 4. The germline V gene encodes CDR1 SGHKS and CDR2 YYEKEE (reference sequence). Here the CDR3 reads CASSWGQISNQPQHF. The CDR3 nucleotides read TGTGCCAGCAGCTGGGGACAGATAAGCAATCAGCCCCAGCATTTT.

This clonotype was recorded at least ten times. The chain joins TRBV27 to TRBJ1-6; tentatively, D is TRBD1 (6 bases). The CDR3 has 17 amino acids. The V end was cut by 3 bases, the J end by 9 bases, with 21 bases between. Germline CDR1 MNHEY, CDR2 SMNVEV (reference sequence). The CDR3 loop is CASSFVRGAVGSSPLHF. The DNA of the CDR3 is TGTGCCAGCAGTTTCGTGCGGGGGGCCGTGGGAAGTTCACCCCTCCACTTT.

At least ten counts were recorded for this clonotype. The rearrangement links TRBV5-1 to TRBJ2-3; unclear D gene. V lost 3 bases and J 5 bases, leaving 7 bases between the germline ends. The germline gives CDR1 SGHRS, CDR2 YFSETQ. The CDR3 is made up of 12 amino acids. The CDR3: CASSSHLDTQYF. In DNA, the CDR3 is TGCGCCAGCAGCTCTCATCTAGATACGCAGTATTTT.

This clonotype occurred many times. The CDR3 DNA follows: TGTGCCAGCAGCTTATCCCCAGGGGCGGGGGGCCACGATGAGCAGTTCTTC. Protein sequence: CASSLSPGAGGHDEQFF. The genes are TRBV7-3 and TRBJ2-1; 8 bases are a match to TRBD2. This CDR3 contains 17 residues. Per the germline V gene, CDR1 is SGHTA and CDR2 is FQGTGA. The V gene end was trimmed by 2 bases and the J gene end by 8 bases; junction bases not matched to a gene: 14.

This clonotype was counted ten times or more. The CDR3 DNA reads TGTGCCAGCCCGCGCTCCTATAATTCACCCCTCCACTTT. It specifies CASPRSYNSPLHF. The chain carries TRBV2 and TRBJ1-6; D call uncertain. V dropped 8 bases and J dropped 0 bases, with 5 bases sitting between them. The germline gives CDR1 SNHLY, CDR2 FYNNEI. The CDR3 totals 13 residues.